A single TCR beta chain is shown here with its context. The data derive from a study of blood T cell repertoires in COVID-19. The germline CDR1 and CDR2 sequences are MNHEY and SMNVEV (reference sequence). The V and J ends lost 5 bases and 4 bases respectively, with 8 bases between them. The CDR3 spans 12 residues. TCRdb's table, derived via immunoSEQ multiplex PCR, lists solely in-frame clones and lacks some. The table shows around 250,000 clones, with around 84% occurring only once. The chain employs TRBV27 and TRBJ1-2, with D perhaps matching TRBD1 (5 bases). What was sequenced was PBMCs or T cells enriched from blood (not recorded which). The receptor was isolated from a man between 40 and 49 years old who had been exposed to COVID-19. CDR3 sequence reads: CASSAQGYGYTF. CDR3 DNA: TGTGCCAGCAGTGCTCAGGGCTATGGCTACACCTTC.